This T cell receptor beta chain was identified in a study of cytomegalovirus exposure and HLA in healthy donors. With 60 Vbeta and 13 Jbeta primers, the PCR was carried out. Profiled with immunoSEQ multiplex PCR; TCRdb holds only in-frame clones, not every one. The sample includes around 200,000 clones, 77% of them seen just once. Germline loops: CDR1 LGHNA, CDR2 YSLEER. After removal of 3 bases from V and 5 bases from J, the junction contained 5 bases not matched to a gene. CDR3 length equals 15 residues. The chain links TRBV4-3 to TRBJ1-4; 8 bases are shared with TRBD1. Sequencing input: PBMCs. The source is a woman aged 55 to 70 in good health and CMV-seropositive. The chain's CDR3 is CASSQPGTGNEKLFF. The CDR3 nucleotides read TGCGCCAGCAGCCAGCCCGGGACAGGAAATGAAAAACTGTTTTTT.